The 30 T cell receptor beta chains given below trace back to one sample, sequenced in a study of blood T cell repertoires in COVID-19. Using immunoSEQ multiplex PCR, the repertoire was profiled, and TCRdb retains in-frame clones only, with some absent. Of 200,000 to 250,000 clones listed, over 75% are singletons. Sequencing was done on a sample of peripheral blood. The receptors come from a man between 40 and 49 years old with active or convalescent COVID-19.

V is TRBV9 and J is TRBJ1-6; no reliable D call. Per germline, CDR1 SGDLS and CDR2 YYNGEE. Trimming left V 4 bases short and J 5 bases short, with 13 bases between. CDR3 length: 15 residues. Written as DNA, the CDR3 is TGTGCCAGCAGCCCCCTTGGAGGAGATAATTCACCCCTCCACTTT. It encodes CASSPLGGDNSPLHF.

The rearrangement links TRBV28 to TRBJ1-2; weak D call: TRBD1 (6 bases). V lost 5 bases, J lost 2 bases, and 12 bases lay in between. The CDR3 length is 14 residues. Looked up from germline, CDR1 is MDHEN and CDR2 is SYDVKM. The chain's CDR3 is CASSAPTGNYGYTF. The CDR3 DNA is TGTGCCAGCAGTGCCCCGACAGGCAACTATGGCTACACCTTC.

This clone was recorded once. This sequence joins TRBV7-9 and TRBJ1-3, with D unclear. Germline-derived CDR1 and CDR2 are SEHNR and FQNEAQ (reference sequence). The CDR3 has 16 residues. Trimming stripped 3 bases from V and 1 base from J, with 13 bases between. CDR3 bases: TGTGCCAGCAGCTTTGTCCCCGGGTTATCTGGAAACACCATATATTTT. Its protein is CASSFVPGLSGNTIYF.

V usage is TRBV1 and J usage is TRBJ1-5; the D segment call TRBD1 is taken from the table without a DNA check. TRBV1 is annotated as a pseudogene. CDR3 length equals 15 residues. The CDR3 reads CTSSQTGLRNQPQHF. CDR3 nucleotides: TGCACCAGCAGCCAGACAGGGCTTCGCAATCAGCCCCAGCATTTT.

V gene TRBV19 combines with J gene TRBJ1-6; 7 bases agree with TRBD1. The length of the CDR3 is 13 residues. V lost 4 bases and J lost 7; bases outside the gene matches: 1. The germline V gene encodes CDR1 LNHDA and CDR2 SQIVND (reference sequence). CDR3 protein: CASSKTGNSPLHF. DNA for the CDR3: TGTGCCAGTAGTAAGACAGGGAATTCACCCCTCCACTTT.

V is TRBV27 and J is TRBJ1-5; 7 nucleotides line up with TRBD1. The CDR3 length is 14 residues. Germline CDR1 and CDR2: MNHEY and SMNVEV (reference sequence). The J segment lost 2 bases and the V segment lost 8 bases, leaving 6 bases of the junction unmatched. The CDR3 sequence: CASHRGGRNQPQHF. The CDR3 DNA reads TGTGCCAGCCACAGGGGTGGACGCAATCAGCCCCAGCATTTT.

The V gene is TRBV18, the J gene TRBJ1-1; a possible D gene is TRBD1 (6 bases). Germline V lookup: CDR1 KGHSH, CDR2 LQKENI. This CDR3 comprises 16 residues. V was shortened by 6 bases and J by 0 bases, with 17 bases between the two germline ends. CDR3 region: CASSPDRLPMNTEAFF. The CDR3 DNA reads TGTGCCAGCTCTCCGGACAGACTTCCCATGAACACTGAAGCTTTCTTT. Supplemented by reference TRBV18 and TRBJ1-1, the full variable domain reads NAGVMQNPRHLVRRRGQEARLRCSPMKGHSHVYWYRQLPEEGLKFMVYLQKENIIDESGMPKERFSAEFPKEGPSILRIQQVVRGDSAAYFCASSPDRLPMNTEAFFGQGTRLTVV.

The chain recombines TRBV3-1 (or the pseudogene TRBV3-2) with TRBJ2-3; no clear D. Germline loops: CDR1 LGHDT, CDR2 YNNKEL (reference sequence). The CDR3 extends over 14 amino acids. The germline V and J ends were trimmed by 0 bases and 2 bases, with 6 bases remaining between them. CDR3 sequence: CASSQDSYTDTQYF. CDR3 sequence (DNA): TGTGCCAGCAGCCAAGACTCCTACACAGATACGCAGTATTTT.

In DNA form, the CDR3 reads TGTGCCAGTAGTATAGATCAGGGGGACAAAAGAGCTTTCTTT. Translated, it gives CASSIDQGDKRAFF. The chain uses TRBV19 and TRBJ1-1; 7 nucleotides match TRBD1. In germline, CDR1 is LNHDA, CDR2 SQIVND (reference sequence). The CDR3 runs to 14 residues. The V and J ends lost 0 bases and 10 bases, in that order; junction bases with no gene match: 8.

The chain combines TRBV5-4 with TRBJ2-1; 11 positions match TRBD2. This CDR3 comprises 16 residues. Germline CDR1 reads SGHNT; CDR2 reads YYREEE (reference sequence). Losses at the gene ends were 3 bases for V and 5 bases for J; bases not matched to a gene: 7. CDR3 bases: TGTGCCAGCAGCTGGCAGACTAGCGGGACAAACAATGAGCAGTTCTTC. Amino acid sequence: CASSWQTSGTNNEQFF.

The chain carries TRBV6-5 and TRBJ1-4; the match to TRBD1 covers 9 bases. Trimming cost V 4 bases and J 10 bases; bases outside gene matches: 4. The germline CDR1 and CDR2 sequences are MNHEY and SVGAGI. The CDR3 spans 13 residues. CDR3 DNA sequence: TGTGCCAGCAGTTCCATACAGGGGGCAAAACTGTTTTTT. Its translation is CASSSIQGAKLFF.

The rearrangement joins TRBV10-3 to TRBJ1-1; D is uncertain. The germline V gene encodes CDR1 ENHRY and CDR2 SYGVKD. The CDR3 totals 11 residues. Trimming took off 10 bases at V and 4 bases at J, with 10 bases between the two ends. The CDR3 loop is CATRDATEAFF. Here the CDR3 DNA reads TGTGCCACCCGGGATGCCACTGAAGCTTTCTTT.

This rearrangement joins TRBV7-9 to TRBJ2-2, with D unresolved. Germline lookup yields CDR1 SEHNR and CDR2 FQNEAQ (reference sequence). V was pared by 3 bases and J by 0 bases, with 8 bases between. The CDR3 consists of 15 residues. The CDR3 loop reads CASSFTTPNTGELFF. The DNA for the CDR3 is TGTGCCAGCAGCTTTACAACACCGAACACCGGGGAGCTGTTTTTT.

This sequence joins TRBV5-1 and TRBJ2-7; TRBD1 agrees at 9 bases. J gave up 0 bases and V 5 bases, and 6 bases lay outside the gene matches. CDR1 is SGHRS, CDR2 YFSETQ, per germline. CDR3 length: 15 amino acids. The CDR3 DNA follows: TGCGCCAGCAGTTCCGGACAGGGGCTCTCCTACGAGCAGTACTTC. It codes for CASSSGQGLSYEQYF. Looking up the rest from reference TRBV5-1 and TRBJ2-7 gives the full variable domain: KAGVTQTPRYLIKTRGQQVTLSCSPISGHRSVSWYQQTPGQGLQFLFEYFSETQRNKGNFPGRFSGRQFSNSRSEMNVSTLELGDSALYLCASSSGQGLSYEQYFGPGTRLTVT.

The V call is TRBV6-5, the J call TRBJ1-1; D unclear. The CDR3 sequence is 13 residues long. Germline values: CDR1 MNHEY, CDR2 SVGAGI. The V and J ends lost 5 bases and 5 bases respectively, with 12 bases between them. The CDR3 sequence is CASSKVSGTEAFF. DNA of the CDR3: TGTGCCAGCAGTAAGGTATCGGGAACTGAAGCTTTCTTT.

The chain links TRBV5-4 to TRBJ2-5; 13 bases fit TRBD2. V dropped 4 bases and J dropped 2; count of bases not matched to a gene: 8. CDR1 and CDR2 from the germline V gene are SGHNT and YYREEE (reference sequence). This CDR3 region has 17 residues. The CDR3: CASSDGLAGEWQETQYF. The CDR3 DNA sequence: TGTGCCAGCAGCGACGGACTAGCGGGGGAATGGCAAGAGACCCAGTACTTC.

V and J are TRBV30 and TRBJ2-1; 10 bases align to TRBD1. Germline V CDR1 and CDR2: GTSNPN, SVGIG (reference sequence). The CDR3 sequence is 15 residues long. V dropped 0 bases and J dropped 7; count of bases not matched to a gene: 6. The CDR3: CAWSVGTGVANEQFF. DNA for the CDR3: TGTGCCTGGAGTGTAGGGACAGGGGTCGCAAATGAGCAGTTCTTC.

The gene calls are TRBV28 and TRBJ1-1; D is unclear. V dropped 7 bases and J dropped 6 bases, with 15 bases sitting between them. CDR1 and CDR2 (germline): MDHEN, SYDVKM. The CDR3 is made up of 13 amino acids. CDR3 nucleotides: TGTGCCAGCACCCCCCCGGGAGGAGCTGAAGCTTTCTTT. This encodes CASTPPGGAEAFF.

In its sample, this clone was seen a few times. This chain joins TRBV5-4 and TRBJ1-1; 7 nucleotides line up with TRBD1. Unmatched junction bases numbered 6, after V lost 7 bases and J lost 6 bases. Per the germline V gene, CDR1 is SGHNT and CDR2 is YYREEE (reference sequence). The CDR3 is made up of 12 amino acids. The CDR3 nucleotides are TGTGCCAGCGGTAACAGGGGCCCTGAAGCTTTCTTT. Protein: CASGNRGPEAFF. Filled out from reference TRBV5-4 and TRBJ1-1, the complete variable domain reads ETGVTQSPTHLIKTRGQQVTLRCSSQSGHNTVSWYQQALGQGPQFIFQYYREEENGRGNFPPRFSGLQFPNYSSELNVNALELDDSALYLCASGNRGPEAFFGQGTRLTVV.

The V and J genes are TRBV19 and TRBJ2-6, with TRBD1 matching 10 bases. This CDR3 region has 19 residues. J was trimmed by 0 bases and V by 5 bases; bases with no gene match: 10. Germline V CDR1 and CDR2: LNHDA, SQIVND (reference sequence). CDR3: CASSPQPGQGPSGANVLTF. DNA of the CDR3: TGTGCCAGTAGTCCGCAACCGGGACAGGGGCCCTCTGGGGCCAACGTCCTGACTTTC.

The J gene is TRBJ1-4, the V gene TRBV5-1, with a tentative D call TRBD1 (6 bases). Trimming removed 5 bases from V and 8 bases from J, with 22 bases in between. Germline V gene data show CDR1 as SGHRS and CDR2 as YFSETQ. The CDR3 is 16 residues long. The CDR3 DNA reads TGCGCCAGCAGGCCCTATGGGGGCCGGGGAGGGGAAAAACTGTTTTTT. It codes for CASRPYGGRGGEKLFF. Supplemented by reference TRBV5-1 and TRBJ1-4, the full variable domain reads KAGVTQTPRYLIKTRGQQVTLSCSPISGHRSVSWYQQTPGQGLQFLFEYFSETQRNKGNFPGRFSGRQFSNSRSEMNVSTLELGDSALYLCASRPYGGRGGEKLFFGSGTQLSVL.

The chain employs TRBV15 and TRBJ2-1; 7 bases map to TRBD2. Germline CDR1 is LNHNV and CDR2 is YYDKDF (reference sequence). CDR3 length equals 18 residues. V lost 0 bases, J lost 5 bases, and 13 bases stayed unmatched. The CDR3 region is CATSREASLAVLNNEQFF. CDR3 bases: TGTGCCACCAGCAGAGAAGCATCCCTAGCGGTACTTAACAATGAGCAGTTCTTC.

CDR3 in amino acids: CASKDSVNTEAFF. The CDR3 region has the DNA TGCGCCAGCAAGGACAGCGTGAACACTGAAGCTTTCTTT. The chain joins TRBV10-1 to TRBJ1-1; D might be TRBD1 (6 bases). Trimming stripped 7 bases from V and 0 bases from J, with 9 bases between. The CDR3 is 13 residues long. The germline V gene has CDR1 WNHNN and CDR2 SYGVQD (reference sequence).

This clone was detected only once. One end of the junction does not line up with germline, which may come from a read error. The chain uses TRBV28 and TRBJ1-2; TRBD1 matches 8 bases. This CDR3 has 15 amino acids. The V gene's germline CDR1 is MDHEN and CDR2 SYDVKM. The CDR3 sequence is CASSFEVVSPQGASF. CDR3 in DNA: TGTGCCAGCAGTTTTGAGGTAGTAAGCCCCCAGGGGGCTTCCTTC.

The chain couples TRBV6-5 to TRBJ1-1, with 10 nucleotides matching TRBD1. Losses at the gene ends were 3 bases for V and 6 bases for J; bases not matched to a gene: 4. Germline values: CDR1 MNHEY, CDR2 SVGAGI. The CDR3 is 14 amino acids. CDR3 sequence: CASSYDRGRPEAFF. The CDR3 DNA sequence: TGTGCCAGCAGTTATGACAGGGGGCGACCTGAAGCTTTCTTT.

The J gene is TRBJ2-7, the V gene TRBV6-5, with D possibly TRBD1 on 6 matching bases. The germline V and J ends were trimmed by 5 bases and 2 bases, with 16 bases remaining between them. Per the germline V gene, CDR1 is MNHEY and CDR2 is SVGAGI. The CDR3 loop spans 15 amino acids. CDR3 protein: CASSPQGIVTYEQYF. The CDR3 region has the DNA TGTGCCAGCAGTCCCCAGGGGATCGTCACCTACGAGCAGTACTTC.

This clone was recorded once. The chain joins TRBV3-1 (or the pseudogene TRBV3-2) to TRBJ1-6, with TRBD1 as a possible D gene (6 bases). Per germline, CDR1 LGHDT and CDR2 YNNKEL (reference sequence). The CDR3 is 15 residues long. V lost 0 bases, J lost 8 bases, and 11 bases lay in between. CDR3 sequence reads: CASSQESAGDSPLHF. The CDR3 nucleotides are TGTGCCAGCAGCCAAGAATCGGCAGGGGATTCACCCCTCCACTTT.

The V call is TRBV19, the J call TRBJ2-3; no firm D call. The CDR3 sequence is 12 residues long. Trimming stripped 0 bases from V and 6 bases from J, with 4 bases between. CDR1 and CDR2 (germline): LNHDA, SQIVND (reference sequence). In DNA, the CDR3 is TGTGCCAGTAGTATAGATTCGGATACGCAGTATTTT. It translates to CASSIDSDTQYF. The whole variable domain, filled in from reference TRBV19 and TRBJ2-3, reads DGGITQSPKYLFRKEGQNVTLSCEQNLNHDAMYWYRQDPGQGLRLIYYSQIVNDFQKGDIAEGYSVSREKKESFPLTVTSAQKNPTAFYLCASSIDSDTQYFGPGTRLTVL.

In its sample, this clone was seen once. The chain joins TRBV7-3 to TRBJ1-6; TRBD1 matches 10 bases. V was pared by 5 bases and J by 7 bases, with 5 bases of the junction left unmatched. Germline values: CDR1 SGHTA, CDR2 FQGTGA. There are 15 residues in the CDR3. CDR3 DNA: TGTGCCAGCAGCACCCGGGGACAGGGGAATTCACCCCTCCACTTT. It codes for CASSTRGQGNSPLHF.

The gene calls are TRBV5-1 and TRBJ2-1; D is unresolved. There are 15 residues in the CDR3. V lost 0 bases and J 0 bases, leaving 7 bases between the germline ends. CDR1 and CDR2 (germline): SGHRS, YFSETQ. The DNA of the CDR3 is TGCGCCAGCAGCTTGGCCCGTTACTCCTACAATGAGCAGTTCTTC. It yields the protein CASSLARYSYNEQFF.